This T cell receptor beta chain derives from a study of primary melanoma T cells and metastatic recurrence. Sequenced by immunoSEQ multiplex PCR; TCRdb stores in-frame clones only, minus some. The table lists about 1,300 clones, 75% to 90% of them singletons. The receptor comes from a human donor with melanoma. Sequencing was done on a sample of melanoma tumor tissue.

For the CDR3, the DNA is TGTGCCAGCCTTACCCTGACCTACGAGCAGTACTTC. This gives the protein CASLTLTYEQYF. The chain couples TRBV30 to TRBJ2-7, with D hard to call. V was pared by 8 bases and J by 2 bases, with 13 bases between. This CDR3 comprises 12 residues. Per the germline V gene, CDR1 is GTSNPN and CDR2 is SVGIG (reference sequence).